This TCR beta chain was sequenced in a study of T-cell memory formation after mild COVID-19. In the study overall: There were largely donor-specific TCR clusters. General observations from the study: Clonal second-wave expansions that peaked on day 37 had unconfirmed SARS-CoV-2 specificity. Contracting CD8+ clones were enriched in EMRA, CD4+ mainly in CM and EM.

With 11 bases removed from V and 2 bases from J, the gap between germline ends came to 17 bases. CDR3 length: 14 amino acids. The authors produced TCR alpha and TCR beta cDNA libraries with sample barcodes and UMIs by 5'RACE using constant-segment primers. Using its own MiXCR run on the 5' RACE reads, TCRdb lists one record per CDR3 protein. Among some 120,000 distinct CDR3 sequences, approximately 6.3% were seen once, and the ten largest hold roughly 2.2%. This clonotype was recorded at least ten times. Antigen unknown. The chain joins TRBV12-3 or TRBV12-4 to TRBJ2-3; weak D call: TRBD2 (6 bases). The sample consisted of PBMCs or a T cell subset sorted from them (not recorded which). This receptor was identified in an adult woman who had mild COVID-19 (a few samples of this study predate the infection). Cell type and time point are not known. CDR3 DNA sequence: TGTGCCGACGCGGCGGGGCGGCTCACAGATACGCAGTATTTT. Its protein is CADAAGRLTDTQYF.